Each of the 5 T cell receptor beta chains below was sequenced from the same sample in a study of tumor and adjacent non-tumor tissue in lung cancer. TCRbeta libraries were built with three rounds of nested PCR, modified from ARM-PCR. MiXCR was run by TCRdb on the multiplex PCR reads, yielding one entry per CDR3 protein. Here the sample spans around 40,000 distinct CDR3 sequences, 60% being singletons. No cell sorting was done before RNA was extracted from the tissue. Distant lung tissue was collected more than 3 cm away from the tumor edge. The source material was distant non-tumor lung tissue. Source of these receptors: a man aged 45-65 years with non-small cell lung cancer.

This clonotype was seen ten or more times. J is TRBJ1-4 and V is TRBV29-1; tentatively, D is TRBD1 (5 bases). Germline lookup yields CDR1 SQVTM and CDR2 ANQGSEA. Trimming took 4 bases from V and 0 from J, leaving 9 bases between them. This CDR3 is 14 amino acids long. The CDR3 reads CSVGDGTTNEKLFF. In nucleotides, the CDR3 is TGCAGCGTTGGGGACGGTACAACTAATGAAAAACTGTTTTTT.

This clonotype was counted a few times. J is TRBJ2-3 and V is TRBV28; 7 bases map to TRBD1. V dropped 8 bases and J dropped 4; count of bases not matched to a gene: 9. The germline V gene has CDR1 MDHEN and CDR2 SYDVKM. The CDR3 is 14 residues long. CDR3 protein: CASGSTGSPDTQYF. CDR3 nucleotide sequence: TGTGCCAGCGGTTCGACAGGGAGCCCAGATACGCAGTATTTT.

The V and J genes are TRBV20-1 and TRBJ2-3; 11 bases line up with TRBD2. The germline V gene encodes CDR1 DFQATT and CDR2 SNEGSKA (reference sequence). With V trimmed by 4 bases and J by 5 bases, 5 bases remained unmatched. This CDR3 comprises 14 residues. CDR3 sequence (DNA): TGCAGTGCTACCCTGACTAGCGGGGTAGATACGCAGTATTTT. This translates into CSATLTSGVDTQYF.

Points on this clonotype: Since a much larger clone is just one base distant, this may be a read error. The CDR3 is CASSEIGDNQPQHF. In DNA, the CDR3 is TGTGCCAGCAGTGAAATCGGCGACAATCAGCCCCAGCATTTT. The J gene is TRBJ1-5, the V gene TRBV6-1; D remains ambiguous. Trimming stripped 2 bases from V and 3 bases from J, with 8 bases between. Germline V lookup: CDR1 MNHNS, CDR2 SASEGT. CDR3 length equals 14 residues.

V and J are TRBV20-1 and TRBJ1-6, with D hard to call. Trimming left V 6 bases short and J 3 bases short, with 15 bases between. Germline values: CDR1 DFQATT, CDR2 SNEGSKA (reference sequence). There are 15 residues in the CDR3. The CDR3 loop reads CSAPQIGRYNSPLHF. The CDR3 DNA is TGCAGTGCCCCCCAGATAGGACGCTATAATTCACCCCTCCACTTT.